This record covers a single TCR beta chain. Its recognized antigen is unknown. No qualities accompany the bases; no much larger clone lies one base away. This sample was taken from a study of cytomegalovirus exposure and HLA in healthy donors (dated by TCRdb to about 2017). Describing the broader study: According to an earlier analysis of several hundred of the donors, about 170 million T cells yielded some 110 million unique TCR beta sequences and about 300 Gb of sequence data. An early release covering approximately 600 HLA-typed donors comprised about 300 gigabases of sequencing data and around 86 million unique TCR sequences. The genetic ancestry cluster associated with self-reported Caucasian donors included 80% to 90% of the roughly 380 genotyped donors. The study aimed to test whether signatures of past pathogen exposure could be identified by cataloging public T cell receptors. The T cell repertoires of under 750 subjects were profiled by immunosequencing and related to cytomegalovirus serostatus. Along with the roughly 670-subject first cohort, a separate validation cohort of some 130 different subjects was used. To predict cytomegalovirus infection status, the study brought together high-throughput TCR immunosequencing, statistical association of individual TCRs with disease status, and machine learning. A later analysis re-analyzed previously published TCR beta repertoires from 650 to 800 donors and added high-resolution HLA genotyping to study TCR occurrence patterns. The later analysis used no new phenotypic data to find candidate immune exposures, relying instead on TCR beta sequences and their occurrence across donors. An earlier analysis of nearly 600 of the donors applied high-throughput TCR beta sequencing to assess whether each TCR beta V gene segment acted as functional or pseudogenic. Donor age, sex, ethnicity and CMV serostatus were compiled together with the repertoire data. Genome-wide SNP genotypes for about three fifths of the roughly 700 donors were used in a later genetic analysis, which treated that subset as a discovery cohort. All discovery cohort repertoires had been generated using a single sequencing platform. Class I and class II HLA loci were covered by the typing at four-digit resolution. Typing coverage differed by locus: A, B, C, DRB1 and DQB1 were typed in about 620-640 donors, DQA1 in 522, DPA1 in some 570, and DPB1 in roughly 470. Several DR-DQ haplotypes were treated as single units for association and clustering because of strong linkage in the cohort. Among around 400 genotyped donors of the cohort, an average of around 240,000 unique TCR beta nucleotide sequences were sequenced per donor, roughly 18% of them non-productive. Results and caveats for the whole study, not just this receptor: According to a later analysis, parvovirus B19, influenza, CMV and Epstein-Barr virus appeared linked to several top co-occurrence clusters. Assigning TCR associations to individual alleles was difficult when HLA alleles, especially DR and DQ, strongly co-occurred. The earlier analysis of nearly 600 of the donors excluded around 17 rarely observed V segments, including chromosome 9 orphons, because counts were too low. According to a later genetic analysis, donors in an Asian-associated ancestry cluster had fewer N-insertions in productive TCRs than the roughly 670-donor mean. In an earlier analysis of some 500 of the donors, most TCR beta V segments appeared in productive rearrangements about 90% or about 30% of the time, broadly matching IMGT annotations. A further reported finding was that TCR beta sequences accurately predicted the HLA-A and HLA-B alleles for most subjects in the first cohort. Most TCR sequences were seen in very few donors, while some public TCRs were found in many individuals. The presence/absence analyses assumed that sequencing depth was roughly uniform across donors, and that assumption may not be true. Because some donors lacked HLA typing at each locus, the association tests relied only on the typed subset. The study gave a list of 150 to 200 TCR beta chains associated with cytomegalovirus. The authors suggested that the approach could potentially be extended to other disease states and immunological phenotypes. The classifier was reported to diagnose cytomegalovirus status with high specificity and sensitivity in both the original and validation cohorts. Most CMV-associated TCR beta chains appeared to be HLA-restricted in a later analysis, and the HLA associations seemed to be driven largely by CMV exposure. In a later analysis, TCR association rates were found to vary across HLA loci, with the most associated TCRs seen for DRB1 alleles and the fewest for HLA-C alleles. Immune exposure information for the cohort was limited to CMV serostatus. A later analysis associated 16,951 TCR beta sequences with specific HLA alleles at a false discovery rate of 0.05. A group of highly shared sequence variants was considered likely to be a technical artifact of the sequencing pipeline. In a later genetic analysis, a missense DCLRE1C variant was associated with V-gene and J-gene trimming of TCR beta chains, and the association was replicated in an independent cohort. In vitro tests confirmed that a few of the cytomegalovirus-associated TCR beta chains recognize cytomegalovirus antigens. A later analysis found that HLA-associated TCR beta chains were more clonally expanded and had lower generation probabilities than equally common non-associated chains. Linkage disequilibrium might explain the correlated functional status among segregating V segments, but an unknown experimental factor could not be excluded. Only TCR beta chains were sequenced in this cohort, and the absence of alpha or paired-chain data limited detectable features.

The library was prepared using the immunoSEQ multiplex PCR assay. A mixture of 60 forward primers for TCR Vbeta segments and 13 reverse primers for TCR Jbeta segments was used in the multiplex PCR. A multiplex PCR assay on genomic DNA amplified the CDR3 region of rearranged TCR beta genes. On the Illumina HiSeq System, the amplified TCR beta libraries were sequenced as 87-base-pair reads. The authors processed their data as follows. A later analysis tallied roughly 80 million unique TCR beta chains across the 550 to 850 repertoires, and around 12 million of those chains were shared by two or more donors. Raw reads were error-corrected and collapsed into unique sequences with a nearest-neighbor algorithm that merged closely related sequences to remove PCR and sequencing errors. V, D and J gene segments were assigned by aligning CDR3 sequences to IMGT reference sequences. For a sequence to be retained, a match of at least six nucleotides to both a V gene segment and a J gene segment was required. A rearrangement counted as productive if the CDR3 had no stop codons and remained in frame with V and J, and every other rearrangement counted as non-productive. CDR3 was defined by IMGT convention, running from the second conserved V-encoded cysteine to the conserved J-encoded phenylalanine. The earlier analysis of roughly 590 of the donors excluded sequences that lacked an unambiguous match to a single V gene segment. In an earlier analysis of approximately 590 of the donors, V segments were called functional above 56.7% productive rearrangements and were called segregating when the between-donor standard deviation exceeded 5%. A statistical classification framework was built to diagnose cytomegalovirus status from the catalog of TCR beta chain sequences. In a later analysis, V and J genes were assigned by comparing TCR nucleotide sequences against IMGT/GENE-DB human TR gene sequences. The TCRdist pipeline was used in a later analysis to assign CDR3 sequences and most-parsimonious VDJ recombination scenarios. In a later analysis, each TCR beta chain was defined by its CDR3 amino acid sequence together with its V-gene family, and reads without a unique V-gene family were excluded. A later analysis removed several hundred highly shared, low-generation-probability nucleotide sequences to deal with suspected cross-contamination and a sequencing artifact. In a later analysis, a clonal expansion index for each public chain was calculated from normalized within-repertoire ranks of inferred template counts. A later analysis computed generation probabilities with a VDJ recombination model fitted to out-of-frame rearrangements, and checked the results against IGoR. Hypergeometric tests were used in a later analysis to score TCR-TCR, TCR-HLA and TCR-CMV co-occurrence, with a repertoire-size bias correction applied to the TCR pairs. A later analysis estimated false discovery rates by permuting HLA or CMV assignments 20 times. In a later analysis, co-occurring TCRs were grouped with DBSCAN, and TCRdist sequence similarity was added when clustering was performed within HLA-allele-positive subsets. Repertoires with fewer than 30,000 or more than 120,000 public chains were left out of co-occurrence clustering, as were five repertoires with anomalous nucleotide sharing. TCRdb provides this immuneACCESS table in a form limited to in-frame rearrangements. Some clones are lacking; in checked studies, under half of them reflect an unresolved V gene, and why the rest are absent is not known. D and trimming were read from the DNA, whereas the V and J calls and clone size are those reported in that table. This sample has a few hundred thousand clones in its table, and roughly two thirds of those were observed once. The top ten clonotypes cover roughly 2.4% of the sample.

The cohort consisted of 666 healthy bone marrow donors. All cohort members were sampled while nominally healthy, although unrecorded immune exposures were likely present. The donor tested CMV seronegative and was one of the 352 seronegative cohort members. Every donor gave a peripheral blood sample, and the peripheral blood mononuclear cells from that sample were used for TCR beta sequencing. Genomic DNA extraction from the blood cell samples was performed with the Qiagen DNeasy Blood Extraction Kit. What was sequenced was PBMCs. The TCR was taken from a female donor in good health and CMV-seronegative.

The bases read TGTGCTAGTGGACCCTCCGGAGGGTTGCACACTGAAGCTTTCTTT. It specifies CASGPSGGLHTEAFF. The receptor chain draws on TRBV12-5 and TRBJ1-1, with no reliable assignment of the D segment. At the junction V is shortened by 6 bases and J by 3 bases, with 17 bases in between. The germline V gene encodes CDR1 LGHNT and CDR2 FRNRAP. Taken from cysteine to phenylalanine, the CDR3 has 15 residues. The DNA shown is the 45-base CDR3, in frame from base 1.